In its sample, the clone carrying this T cell receptor beta chain was seen many times. Its antigen is not known. The data belong to a study of T-cell reconstitution after alpha-beta-depleted transplantation in children. Unique molecular identifiers were incorporated into the prepared TCRbeta library. A single record per CDR3 protein comes from TCRdb applying MiXCR to the PCR reads. The data contain around 500,000 distinct CDR3 sequences, more than 20% of them singletons. General study findings and limits: Reported findings indicate that, about two months after transplant, alpha-beta T cells came from several hundred expanded clones, which were derived from non-depleted graft cells. Newly produced T cells mostly accounted for T-cell counts and diversity one year post-transplant.

The sequence derives from a boy under three years old who had a stem cell transplant for acute myeloid leukemia, so the T cells may come from the graft donor. The sample in question was PBMCs, mostly from graft donor cells, obtained 360 days after TCRalphabeta/CD19-depleted stem cell transplant.

The CDR3 spells CASSLTGGYEQYV. The CDR3 DNA sequence: TGTGCCAGCAGTCTAACAGGGGGATACGAGCAGTACGTC. V usage is TRBV28 and J usage is TRBJ2-7, with TRBD1 identical over 8 bases. V was clipped by 5 bases and J by 4 bases; unmatched bases: 4. Looked up from germline, CDR1 is MDHEN and CDR2 is SYDVKM. This CDR3 has 13 amino acids.